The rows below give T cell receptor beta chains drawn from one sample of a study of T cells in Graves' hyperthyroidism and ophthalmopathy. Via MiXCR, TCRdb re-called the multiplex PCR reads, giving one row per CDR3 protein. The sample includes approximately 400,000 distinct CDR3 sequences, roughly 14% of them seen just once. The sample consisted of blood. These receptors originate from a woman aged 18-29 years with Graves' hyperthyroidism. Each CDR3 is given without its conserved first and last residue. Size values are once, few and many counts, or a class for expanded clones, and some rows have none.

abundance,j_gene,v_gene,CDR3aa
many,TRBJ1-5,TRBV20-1,SASGLLGNQPQH
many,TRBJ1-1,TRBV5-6,ASSYLERDANTEAF
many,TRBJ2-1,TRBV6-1,ASSKIRGGDYNEQF
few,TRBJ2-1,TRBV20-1,SARALNEQF
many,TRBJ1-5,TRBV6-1,ASTGQAFNQPQH
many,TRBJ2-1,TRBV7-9,ASSRLAGGDEQF
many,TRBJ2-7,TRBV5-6,ASSWTSGAYEQY
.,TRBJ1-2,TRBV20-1,SAKGRINYGYT
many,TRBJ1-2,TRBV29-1,SVLPDEWDGYT
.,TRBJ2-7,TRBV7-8,ASIKWAGPYEQY
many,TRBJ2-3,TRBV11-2,ASSLDFGQGATDTQY
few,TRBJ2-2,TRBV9,ASSVMSTNTGELF
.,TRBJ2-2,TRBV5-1,ASGTSGTAGELF
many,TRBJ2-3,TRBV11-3,ASSPTPGGAADTQY
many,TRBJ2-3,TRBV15,ATSRSQSPMDTQY
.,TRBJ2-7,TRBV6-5,ASSLQGAHNEQY
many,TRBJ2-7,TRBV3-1,ASSPFLAGASHEQY
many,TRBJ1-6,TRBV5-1,ASSLEGGGSPLH
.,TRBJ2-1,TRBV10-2,ASSQAGAGDEQF
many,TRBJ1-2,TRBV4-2,ASSQVGDPNYGYT
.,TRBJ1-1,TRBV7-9,ASSLALGQNTEAF